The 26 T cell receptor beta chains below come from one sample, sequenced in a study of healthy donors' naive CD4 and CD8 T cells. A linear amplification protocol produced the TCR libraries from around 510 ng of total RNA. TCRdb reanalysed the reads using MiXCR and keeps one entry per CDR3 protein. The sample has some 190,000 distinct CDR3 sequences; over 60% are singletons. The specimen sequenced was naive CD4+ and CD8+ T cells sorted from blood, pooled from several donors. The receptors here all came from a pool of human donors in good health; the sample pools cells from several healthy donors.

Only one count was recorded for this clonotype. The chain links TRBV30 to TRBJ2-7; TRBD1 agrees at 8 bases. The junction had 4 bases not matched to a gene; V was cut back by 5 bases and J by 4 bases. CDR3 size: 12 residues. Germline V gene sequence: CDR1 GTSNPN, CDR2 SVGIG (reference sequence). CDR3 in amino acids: CAWDDRGYEQYF. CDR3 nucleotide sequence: TGTGCCTGGGACGACAGGGGTTACGAGCAGTACTTC.

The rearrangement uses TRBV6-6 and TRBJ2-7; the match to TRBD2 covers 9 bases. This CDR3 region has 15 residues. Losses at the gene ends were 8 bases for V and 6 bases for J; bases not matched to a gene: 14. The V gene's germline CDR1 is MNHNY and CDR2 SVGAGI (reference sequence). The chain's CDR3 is CASRGREGIMSEQYF. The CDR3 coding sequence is TGTGCCAGCCGAGGGCGGGAGGGCATTATGAGCGAGCAGTACTTC.

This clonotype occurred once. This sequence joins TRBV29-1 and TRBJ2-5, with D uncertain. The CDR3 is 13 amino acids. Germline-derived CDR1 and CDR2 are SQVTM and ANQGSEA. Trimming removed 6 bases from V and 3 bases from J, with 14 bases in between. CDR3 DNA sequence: TGCAGCGTGCCAAGTCGGACGGAAGAGACCCAGTACTTC. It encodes CSVPSRTEETQYF.

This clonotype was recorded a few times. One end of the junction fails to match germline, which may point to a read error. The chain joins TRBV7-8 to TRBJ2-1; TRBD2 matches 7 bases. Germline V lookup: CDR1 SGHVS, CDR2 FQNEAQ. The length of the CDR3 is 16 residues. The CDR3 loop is CVSSPPSGSSYNEQFF. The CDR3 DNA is TGTGTCAGCAGCCCTCCTAGCGGAAGCTCCTACAATGAGCAGTTCTTC.

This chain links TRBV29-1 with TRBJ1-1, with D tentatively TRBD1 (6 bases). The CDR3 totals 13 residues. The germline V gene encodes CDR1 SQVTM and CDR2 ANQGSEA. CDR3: CSSARQVNTEAFF. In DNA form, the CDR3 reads TGCAGTTCGGCTAGACAGGTAAACACTGAAGCTTTCTTT.

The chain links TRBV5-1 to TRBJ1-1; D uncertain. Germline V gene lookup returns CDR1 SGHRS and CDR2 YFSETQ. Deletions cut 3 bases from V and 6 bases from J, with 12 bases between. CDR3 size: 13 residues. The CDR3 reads CASSYSGYAEAFF. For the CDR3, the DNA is TGCGCCAGCAGCTACAGCGGTTACGCTGAAGCTTTCTTT.

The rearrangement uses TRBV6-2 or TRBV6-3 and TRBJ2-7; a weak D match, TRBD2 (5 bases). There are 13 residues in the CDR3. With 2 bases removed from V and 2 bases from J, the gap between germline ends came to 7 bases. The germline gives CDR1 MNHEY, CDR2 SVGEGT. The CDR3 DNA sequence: TGTGCCAGCAGTTACCCCGGGGCCTACGAGCAGTACTTC. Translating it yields CASSYPGAYEQYF.

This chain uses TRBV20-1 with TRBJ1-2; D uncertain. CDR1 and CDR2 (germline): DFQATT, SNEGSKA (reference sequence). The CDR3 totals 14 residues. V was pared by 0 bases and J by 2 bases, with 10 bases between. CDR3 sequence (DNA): TGCAGTGCTAGAGACTGGCAGGCAAACTATGGCTACACCTTC. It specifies CSARDWQANYGYTF.

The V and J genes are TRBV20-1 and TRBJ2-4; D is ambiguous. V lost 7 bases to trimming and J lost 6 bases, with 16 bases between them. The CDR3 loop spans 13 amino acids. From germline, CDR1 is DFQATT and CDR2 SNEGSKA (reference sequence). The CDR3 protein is CSVSTAEPNIQYF. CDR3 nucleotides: TGCAGTGTCTCCACGGCAGAACCAAACATTCAGTACTTC.

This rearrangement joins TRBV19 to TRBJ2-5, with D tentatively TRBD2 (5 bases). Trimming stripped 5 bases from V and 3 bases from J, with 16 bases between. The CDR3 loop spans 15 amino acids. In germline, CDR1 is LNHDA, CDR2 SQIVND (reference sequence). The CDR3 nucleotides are TGTGCCAGTAGTGAGACAACCCTAGCTAAAGAGACCCAGTACTTC. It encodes CASSETTLAKETQYF.

CDR3 in amino acids: CASTGLAGKETQYF. The CDR3 DNA sequence: TGTGCCAGCACCGGACTAGCGGGAAAAGAGACCCAGTACTTC. The rearrangement links TRBV28 to TRBJ2-5; 12 bases map to TRBD2. The CDR3 totals 14 residues. Germline-derived CDR1 and CDR2 are MDHEN and SYDVKM. Unmatched junction bases numbered 3, after V lost 7 bases and J lost 3 bases.

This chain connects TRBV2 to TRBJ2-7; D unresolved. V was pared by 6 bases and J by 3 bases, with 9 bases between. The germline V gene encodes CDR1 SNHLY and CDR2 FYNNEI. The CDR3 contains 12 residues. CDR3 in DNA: TGTGCCAGCAGCGATAGACTCTACGAGCAGTACTTC. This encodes CASSDRLYEQYF.

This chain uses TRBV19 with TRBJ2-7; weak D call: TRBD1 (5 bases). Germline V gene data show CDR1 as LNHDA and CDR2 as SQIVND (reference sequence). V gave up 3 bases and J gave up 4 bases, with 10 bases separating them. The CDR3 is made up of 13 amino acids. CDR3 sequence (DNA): TGTGCCAGTAGTATCGGTGACAGTTACGAGCAGTACTTC. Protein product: CASSIGDSYEQYF.

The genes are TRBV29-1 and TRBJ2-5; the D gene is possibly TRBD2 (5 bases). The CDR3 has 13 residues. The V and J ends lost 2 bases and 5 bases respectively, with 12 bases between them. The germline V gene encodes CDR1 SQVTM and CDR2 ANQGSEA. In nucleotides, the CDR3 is TGCAGCGTTGAACGTGGGAGAGGGGAGACCCAGTACTTC. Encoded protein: CSVERGRGETQYF.

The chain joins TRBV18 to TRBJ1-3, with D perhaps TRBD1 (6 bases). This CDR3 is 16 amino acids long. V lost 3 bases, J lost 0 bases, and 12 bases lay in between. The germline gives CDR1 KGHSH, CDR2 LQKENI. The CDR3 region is CASSPSTGNSGNTIYF. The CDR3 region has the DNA TGTGCCAGCTCACCCTCAACAGGGAACTCTGGAAACACCATATATTTT.

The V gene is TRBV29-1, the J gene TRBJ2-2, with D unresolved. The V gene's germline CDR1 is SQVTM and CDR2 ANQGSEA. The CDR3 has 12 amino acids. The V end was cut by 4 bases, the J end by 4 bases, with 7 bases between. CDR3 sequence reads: CSVGRRTGELFF. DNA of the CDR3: TGCAGCGTTGGTCGACGCACCGGGGAGCTGTTTTTT.

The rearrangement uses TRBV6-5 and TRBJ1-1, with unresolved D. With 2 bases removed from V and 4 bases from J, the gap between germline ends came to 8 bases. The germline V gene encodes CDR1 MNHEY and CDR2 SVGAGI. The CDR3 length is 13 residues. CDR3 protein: CASSYSGPTEAFF. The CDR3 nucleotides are TGTGCCAGCAGTTACAGCGGGCCCACTGAAGCTTTCTTT.

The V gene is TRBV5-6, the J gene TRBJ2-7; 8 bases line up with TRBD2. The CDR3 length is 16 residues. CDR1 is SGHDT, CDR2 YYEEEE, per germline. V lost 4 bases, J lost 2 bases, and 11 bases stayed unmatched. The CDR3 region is CASSPRQREYPYEQYV. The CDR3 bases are TGTGCCAGCAGCCCGAGGCAGCGGGAGTATCCCTACGAGCAGTACGTC.

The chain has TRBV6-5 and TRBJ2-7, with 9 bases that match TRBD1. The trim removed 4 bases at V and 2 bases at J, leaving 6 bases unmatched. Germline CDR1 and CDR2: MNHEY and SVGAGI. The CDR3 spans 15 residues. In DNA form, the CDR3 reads TGTGCCAGCAGTTCCGGGACAGGGCCTCCCTACGAGCAGTACTTC. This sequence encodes CASSSGTGPPYEQYF.

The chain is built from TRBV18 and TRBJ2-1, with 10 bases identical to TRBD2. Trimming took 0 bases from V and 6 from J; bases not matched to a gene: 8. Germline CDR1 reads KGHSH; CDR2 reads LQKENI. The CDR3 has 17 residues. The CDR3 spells CASSPPGASGSLNEQFF. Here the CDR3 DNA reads TGTGCCAGCTCACCACCGGGCGCTAGCGGGAGTCTCAATGAGCAGTTCTTC.

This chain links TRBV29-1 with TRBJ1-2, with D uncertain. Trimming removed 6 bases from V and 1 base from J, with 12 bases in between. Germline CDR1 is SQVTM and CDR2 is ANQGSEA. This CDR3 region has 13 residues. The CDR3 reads CSVVQLLNYGYTF. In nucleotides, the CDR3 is TGCAGCGTCGTCCAACTACTTAACTATGGCTACACCTTC.

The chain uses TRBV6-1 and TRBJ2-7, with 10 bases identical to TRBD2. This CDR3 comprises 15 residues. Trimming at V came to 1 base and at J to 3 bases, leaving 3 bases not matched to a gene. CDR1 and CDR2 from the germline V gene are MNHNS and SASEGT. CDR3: CASSEVTSGIYEQYF. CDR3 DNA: TGTGCCAGCAGTGAAGTCACTAGCGGGATCTACGAGCAGTACTTC.

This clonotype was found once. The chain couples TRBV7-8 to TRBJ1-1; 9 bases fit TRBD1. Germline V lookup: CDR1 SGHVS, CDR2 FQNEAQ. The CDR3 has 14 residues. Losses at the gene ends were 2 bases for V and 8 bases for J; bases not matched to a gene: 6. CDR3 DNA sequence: TGTGCCAGCAGCTTATGGACAGGGGAAGACGAAGCTTTCTTT. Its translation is CASSLWTGEDEAFF.

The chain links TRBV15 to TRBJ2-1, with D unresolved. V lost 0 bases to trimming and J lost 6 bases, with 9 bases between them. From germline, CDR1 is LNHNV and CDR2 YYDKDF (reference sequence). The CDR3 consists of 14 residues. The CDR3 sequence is CATSRDSPFNEQFF. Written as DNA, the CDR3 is TGTGCCACCAGCAGAGACTCCCCCTTCAATGAGCAGTTCTTC.

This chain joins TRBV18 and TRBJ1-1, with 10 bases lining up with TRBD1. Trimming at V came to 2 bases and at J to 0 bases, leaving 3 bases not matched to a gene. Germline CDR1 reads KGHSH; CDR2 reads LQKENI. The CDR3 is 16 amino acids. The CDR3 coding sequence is TGTGCCAGCTCACCAAGACAGGGGGCTATGAACACTGAAGCTTTCTTT. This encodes CASSPRQGAMNTEAFF.

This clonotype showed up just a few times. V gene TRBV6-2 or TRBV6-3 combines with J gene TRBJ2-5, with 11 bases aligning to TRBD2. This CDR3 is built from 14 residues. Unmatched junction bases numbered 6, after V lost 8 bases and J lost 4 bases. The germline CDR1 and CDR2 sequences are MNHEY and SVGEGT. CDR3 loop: CASRSGRAIETQYF. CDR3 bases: TGTGCCAGCCGTAGCGGGAGGGCCATAGAGACCCAGTACTTC.